This T cell receptor beta chain was sequenced in a study of cytomegalovirus exposure and HLA in healthy donors. Broader study findings: Likely technical artifact: a cluster of highly shared sequence variants. An analysis done earlier found most TCR beta V segments productive about 90% or about 30% of the time. The majority of CMV-associated TCR beta chains were reported as apparently HLA-restricted in a later analysis.

For this clone: Its antigen is as yet unknown.

Trimming shortened V by 2 bases and J by 7 bases, and 18 bases separated the two germline ends. In germline, CDR1 is GTSNPN, CDR2 SVGIG (reference sequence). The CDR3 spans 15 residues. Vbeta (60) and Jbeta (13) primers were used in the PCR. Libraries were prepared by immunoSEQ multiplex PCR; TCRdb keeps only in-frame clonotypes and omits some of them. The sample records about 210,000 clones, nearly 80% being singletons. The receptor comes from a male donor in good health and CMV-seronegative. The chain uses TRBV30 and TRBJ1-3; D gene uncertain. The sequenced material came from PBMCs. CDR3 loop: CAWSYGRAGGNTIYF. Here the CDR3 DNA reads TGTGCCTGGAGTTATGGGAGGGCGGGCGGGAACACCATATATTTT.